These 24 T cell receptor beta chains came from one sample sequenced in a study of T cell responses to AZD1222 COVID-19 vaccine (dated by TCRdb to the early 2020s). Library preparation used the immunoSEQ multiplex PCR assay. The table comes from immuneACCESS by way of TCRdb, which keeps in-frame sequences with V and J called. Part of the clones is missing from these tables; in studies checked, under half for an unresolved V gene and the rest for unknown reasons. Counted in this sample were some 140,000 clones; around 92% of them appeared once. The ten largest clones represent under 2% of the sample. The time point label on this specimen signifies: about 28 days (+/-7) after the second vaccine dose. This specimen was peripheral blood, taken 28 days after the second AZD1222 dose. The receptors here all came from an adult who received the AZD1222 COVID-19 vaccine.

The chain is built from TRBV11-3 and TRBJ1-1; 7 positions agree with TRBD1. Germline V lookup: CDR1 SGHNT, CDR2 YENEEA. The CDR3 contains 13 residues. V lost 0 bases and J lost 11; bases outside the gene matches: 6. CDR3 DNA sequence: TGTGCCAGCAGCTTAGACCCGACAGGGAGGGCTTTCTTT. Translation: CASSLDPTGRAFF.

This clone was observed once. The DNA for the CDR3 is TGCGCCAGCAGCTTAGGGACGGGCTCCGGTGAAGCTTTCTTT. Its translation: CASSLGTGSGEAFF. The rearrangement joins TRBV5-1 to TRBJ1-1; TRBD1 might be the D (5 bases). The CDR3 runs 14 residues. Germline lookup yields CDR1 SGHRS and CDR2 YFSETQ. V shed 2 bases and J shed 7 bases, with 15 bases lying between them.

The CDR3 DNA is TGTGCCAGCAGTTACGGCCAGGGTGTGGATCAGCCCCAGCATTTT. This codes for CASSYGQGVDQPQHF. The V call is TRBV6-6, the J call TRBJ1-5; tentative D call: TRBD1 (5 bases). Germline V gives CDR1 MNHNY, CDR2 SVGAGI (reference sequence). CDR3 size: 15 residues. Deletions cut 2 bases from V and 5 bases from J, with 13 bases between.

The chain has TRBV2 and TRBJ2-7; D possibly corresponds to TRBD1 (5 bases). V lost 7 bases, J lost 4 bases, and 14 bases lay in between. CDR3 length: 13 residues. The V gene's germline CDR1 is SNHLY and CDR2 FYNNEI. The CDR3 spells CASKTDSLYEQYV. The CDR3 DNA sequence: TGTGCCAGCAAAACCGACAGTTTATACGAGCAGTACGTC.

The genes are TRBV4-1 and TRBJ1-1; D gene ambiguous. The CDR3 spans 16 residues. V shed 4 bases and J shed 0 bases, with 15 bases lying between them. Germline CDR1 reads MGHRA; CDR2 reads YSYEKL. The CDR3 sequence is CASSLAEDKLNTEAFF. The CDR3 bases are TGCGCCAGCAGCCTCGCAGAAGACAAATTGAACACTGAAGCTTTCTTT.

This clone was counted a single time. The chain carries TRBV5-1 and TRBJ2-3; possible D gene TRBD2, 5 bases. CDR1 SGHRS and CDR2 YFSETQ come from the germline V gene. The ends were cut back, 2 bases at V and 0 bases at J, with 10 bases in the middle. The CDR3 sequence is 15 residues long. CDR3 protein: CASSLLAGSTDTQYF. The CDR3 nucleotides read TGCGCCAGCAGCTTATTGGCGGGCAGCACAGATACGCAGTATTTT.

This clone has only one observation. The chain recombines TRBV7-9 with TRBJ1-6; D unresolved. The length of the CDR3 is 14 residues. Trimming left V 6 bases short and J 9 bases short, with 15 bases between. Germline CDR1 is SEHNR and CDR2 is FQNEAQ (reference sequence). DNA of the CDR3: TGTGCCAGCAGTCCCGGACGGGAGAGTTCACCCCTCCACTTT. It specifies CASSPGRESSPLHF.

The count of this clone is one. The chain has TRBV30 and TRBJ1-6; D is undetermined. With 3 bases removed from V and 6 bases from J, the gap between germline ends came to 18 bases. Germline CDR1 GTSNPN, CDR2 SVGIG (reference sequence). The CDR3 extends over 16 amino acids. CDR3 bases: TGTGCCTGGAGGAAAAATAGGCCCCTTTCTAATTCACCCCTCCACTTT. Amino acid sequence: CAWRKNRPLSNSPLHF.

The V call is TRBV7-9, the J call TRBJ1-5; D is undetermined. Germline-derived CDR1 and CDR2 are SEHNR and FQNEAQ (reference sequence). This CDR3 spans 12 amino acids. Trimming pared 8 bases from V and 3 bases from J, leaving 8 bases between. CDR3 protein: CASQRDNQPQHF. CDR3 sequence (DNA): TGTGCCAGCCAACGGGACAATCAGCCCCAGCATTTT.

The V call is TRBV19, the J call TRBJ1-4; maybe TRBD1 (6 bases). Trimming stripped 1 base from V and 6 bases from J, with 12 bases between. This CDR3 spans 15 amino acids. Germline V gene lookup returns CDR1 LNHDA and CDR2 SQIVND (reference sequence). CDR3 DNA: TGTGCCAGTAGTATAGCCCTGGACAGCCATGAAAAACTGTTTTTT. Translating gives CASSIALDSHEKLFF.

The chain uses TRBV12-3 or TRBV12-4 and TRBJ1-6; D gene unclear. There are 12 residues in the CDR3. V was shortened by 6 bases and J by 0 bases, with 0 bases between the two germline ends. CDR3 bases: TGTGCCAGCAGCTCCTATAATTCACCCCTCCACTTT. Residues: CASSSYNSPLHF.

The chain recombines TRBV28 with TRBJ1-4; a possible D gene is TRBD1 (6 bases). The V gene lost 5 bases and the J gene lost 7 bases, with 17 bases spanning the gap. The CDR3 loop spans 15 amino acids. Germline assignment: CDR1 MDHEN and CDR2 SYDVKM. The CDR3 spells CASSIPQGAGEKLFF. Written as DNA, the CDR3 is TGTGCCAGCAGTATACCACAGGGCGCAGGTGAAAAACTGTTTTTT.

This chain joins TRBV30 and TRBJ1-1, with no clear D. V lost 3 bases, J lost 8 bases, and 13 bases lay in between. Per germline, CDR1 GTSNPN and CDR2 SVGIG (reference sequence). The CDR3 consists of 12 residues. CDR3 nucleotides: TGTGCCTGGAGCGCGGCCTATGCCGAAGCTTTCTTT. Translating gives CAWSAAYAEAFF.

This clone was seen a single time. This chain uses TRBV7-9 with TRBJ2-1, with D unclear. Trimming removed 3 bases at V and 12 bases at J, with 15 bases between. Germline values: CDR1 SEHNR, CDR2 FQNEAQ (reference sequence). This CDR3 spans 13 amino acids. CDR3 in DNA: TGTGCCAGCAGCTTGGCCCGCGAGCGAGTGCAGTTCTTC. It specifies CASSLARERVQFF. Combining the CDR3 with reference TRBV7-9 and TRBJ2-1 gives the whole variable domain DTGVSQNPRHKITKRGQNVTFRCDPISEHNRLYWYRQTLGQGPEFLTYFQNEAQLEKSRLLSDRFSAERPKGSFSTLEIQRTEQGDSAMYLCASSLARERVQFFGPGTRLTVL.

V usage is TRBV4-1 and J usage is TRBJ1-2; 9 bases line up with TRBD1. The CDR3 covers 15 residues. After removal of 2 bases from V and 4 bases from J, the junction contained 5 bases not matched to a gene. The germline V gene has CDR1 MGHRA and CDR2 YSYEKL. CDR3: CASSQWDRVGYGYTF. CDR3 in DNA: TGCGCCAGCAGCCAATGGGACAGGGTGGGCTATGGCTACACCTTC.

The V gene is TRBV3-1 (or the pseudogene TRBV3-2), the J gene TRBJ2-3, with unresolved D. V dropped 0 bases and J dropped 0 bases, with 4 bases sitting between them. CDR1 is LGHDT, CDR2 YNNKEL, per germline (reference sequence). CDR3 size: 14 residues. As DNA, the CDR3 is TGTGCCAGCAGCCAAGACTGGAGCACAGATACGCAGTATTTT. It codes for CASSQDWSTDTQYF.

The V call is TRBV6-5, the J call TRBJ2-1; possible D gene TRBD1, 6 bases. The CDR3 is 16 amino acids. Looked up from germline, CDR1 is MNHEY and CDR2 is SVGAGI. V dropped 2 bases and J dropped 1 base, with 12 bases sitting between them. The CDR3 nucleotides read TGTGCCAGCAGTTACAGGGGGAGAGCATCCTACAATGAGCAGTTCTTC. Protein sequence: CASSYRGRASYNEQFF.

This rearrangement joins TRBV5-1 to TRBJ2-5; 11 bases fit TRBD2. From germline, CDR1 is SGHRS and CDR2 YFSETQ. The CDR3 runs 15 residues. The junction had 3 bases not matched to a gene; V was cut back by 0 bases and J by 5 bases. This chain's CDR3 is CASSLGLAGSETQYF. Written as DNA, the CDR3 is TGCGCCAGCAGCTTGGGACTAGCGGGGTCGGAGACCCAGTACTTC.

CDR3 sequence (DNA): TGTGCCAGCAGTTATGGGCGGGAGGCCGGCAATGAGCAGTTCTTC. This translates into CASSYGREAGNEQFF. V usage is TRBV6-2 or TRBV6-3 and J usage is TRBJ2-1; 8 nucleotides match TRBD2. The CDR3 loop spans 15 amino acids. V dropped 3 bases and J dropped 6; count of bases not matched to a gene: 7. CDR1 and CDR2 (germline): MNHEY, SVGEGT.

Written as DNA, the CDR3 is TGTGCCAGCAGCTTAGTCGCAGGGAGCACTGAAGCTTTCTTT. It codes for CASSLVAGSTEAFF. The chain has TRBV7-9 and TRBJ1-1; D is possibly TRBD1 (5 bases). The CDR3 is 14 amino acids. Germline V lookup: CDR1 SEHNR, CDR2 FQNEAQ (reference sequence). Trimming took off 1 base at V and 4 bases at J, with 10 bases between the two ends. Based on the CDR3 plus reference TRBV7-9 and TRBJ1-1, the full variable domain is DTGVSQNPRHKITKRGQNVTFRCDPISEHNRLYWYRQTLGQGPEFLTYFQNEAQLEKSRLLSDRFSAERPKGSFSTLEIQRTEQGDSAMYLCASSLVAGSTEAFFGQGTRLTVV.

This rearrangement joins TRBV6-5 to TRBJ2-4; 7 bases line up with TRBD2. The CDR3 extends over 15 amino acids. The germline V gene has CDR1 MNHEY and CDR2 SVGAGI. V shed 5 bases and J 3 bases; nucleotides not matched to a gene: 7. CDR3 protein: CASSLLGGGKNIQYF. Here the CDR3 DNA reads TGTGCCAGCAGTCTCCTTGGCGGGGGCAAAAACATTCAGTACTTC.

This chain connects TRBV27 to TRBJ1-1, with D unresolved. CDR3 length: 14 residues. Germline V lookup: CDR1 MNHEY, CDR2 SMNVEV (reference sequence). V lost 4 bases and J 0 bases, leaving 9 bases between the germline ends. The CDR3 DNA reads TGTGCCAGCAGTTCGAGGACGGTGAACACTGAAGCTTTCTTT. It codes for CASSSRTVNTEAFF.

A single count supports this clone. The V gene is TRBV10-2, the J gene TRBJ2-3; D ambiguous. This CDR3 spans 13 amino acids. The ends were cut back, 6 bases at V and 2 bases at J, with 9 bases in the middle. The germline V gene has CDR1 WSHSY and CDR2 SAAADI. The CDR3 sequence: CASRGSNTDTQYF. The CDR3 DNA reads TGCGCCAGCAGGGGCAGCAACACAGATACGCAGTATTTT.

This sequence joins TRBV5-6 and TRBJ1-5; 7 bases map to TRBD1. The CDR3 length is 16 residues. CDR1 is SGHDT and CDR2 is YYEEEE in the germline V gene. The trim removed 2 bases at V and 2 bases at J, leaving 7 bases unmatched. CDR3 nucleotide sequence: TGTGCCAGCAGCTTAACAGGGGCGAGGGGCAATCAGCCCCAGCATTTT. Translating it yields CASSLTGARGNQPQHF.